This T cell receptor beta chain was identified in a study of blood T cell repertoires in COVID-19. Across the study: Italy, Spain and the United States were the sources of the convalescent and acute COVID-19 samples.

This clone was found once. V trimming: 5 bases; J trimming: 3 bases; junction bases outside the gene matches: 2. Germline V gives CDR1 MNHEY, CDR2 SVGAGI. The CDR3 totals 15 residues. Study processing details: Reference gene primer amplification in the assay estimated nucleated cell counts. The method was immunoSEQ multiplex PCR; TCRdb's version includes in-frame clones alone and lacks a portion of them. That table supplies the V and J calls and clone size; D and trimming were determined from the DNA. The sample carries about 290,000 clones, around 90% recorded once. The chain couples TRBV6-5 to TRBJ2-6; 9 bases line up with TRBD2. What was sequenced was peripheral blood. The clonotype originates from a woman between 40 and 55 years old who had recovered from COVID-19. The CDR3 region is CASSRSGGGANVLTF. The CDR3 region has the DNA TGTGCCAGCAGTCGTAGCGGGGGTGGGGCCAACGTCCTGACTTTC.